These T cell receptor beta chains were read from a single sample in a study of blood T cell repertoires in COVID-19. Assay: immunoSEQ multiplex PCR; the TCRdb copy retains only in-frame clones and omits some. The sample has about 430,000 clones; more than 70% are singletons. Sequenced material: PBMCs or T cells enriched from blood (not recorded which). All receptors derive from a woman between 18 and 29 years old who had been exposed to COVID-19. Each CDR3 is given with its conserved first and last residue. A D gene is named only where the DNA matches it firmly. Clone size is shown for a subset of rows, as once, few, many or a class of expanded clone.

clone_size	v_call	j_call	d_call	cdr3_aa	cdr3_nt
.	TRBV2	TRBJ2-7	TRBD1	CASSRQGLNPNEQYF	TGTGCCAGCAGTCGACAGGGTTTGAATCCCAACGAGCAGTACTTC
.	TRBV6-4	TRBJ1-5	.	CASSDSPGVSQHF	TGTGCCAGCAGTGATAGCCCGGGTGTTTCCCAGCATTTT
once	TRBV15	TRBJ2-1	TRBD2	CATITTSGGTDEQFF	TGTGCCACCATTACGACTAGCGGGGGGACGGATGAGCAGTTCTTC
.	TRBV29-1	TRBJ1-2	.	CSVSTPNQNGYTF	TGCAGCGTCTCAACCCCGAACCAGAATGGCTACACCTTC
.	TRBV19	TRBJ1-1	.	CASTPPAGRRDTEAFF	TGTGCCAGTACCCCACCCGCCGGCCGGAGGGACACTGAAGCTTTCTTT
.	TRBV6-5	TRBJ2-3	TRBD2	CASRRAGVPGDTQYF	TGTGCCAGCAGGCGTGCGGGGGTCCCCGGAGATACGCAGTATTTT
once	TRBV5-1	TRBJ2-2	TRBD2	CASSPGLAKSPNTGELFF	TGCGCCAGCAGCCCGGGACTAGCGAAGTCCCCAAACACCGGGGAGCTGTTTTTT
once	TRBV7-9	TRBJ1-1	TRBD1	CASSTGQGETEAFF	TGTGCCAGCAGCACAGGACAGGGAGAAACTGAAGCTTTCTTT
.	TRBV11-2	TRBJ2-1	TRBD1	CASRTGGTYYNEQFF	TGTGCCAGCAGGACAGGGGGGACCTATTACAATGAGCAGTTCTTC
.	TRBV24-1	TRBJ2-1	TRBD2	CATSDVLAGGPGYNEQFF	TGTGCCACCAGTGATGTCCTAGCGGGAGGGCCAGGGTACAATGAGCAGTTCTTC
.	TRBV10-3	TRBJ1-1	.	CAISESTAYTEAFF	TGTGCCATCAGTGAGTCGACAGCCTACACTGAAGCTTTCTTT
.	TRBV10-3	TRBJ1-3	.	CAISEWGLSGNTIYF	TGTGCCATCAGTGAGTGGGGCCTCTCTGGAAACACCATATATTTT
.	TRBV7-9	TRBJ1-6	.	CASSLGSAPLHF	TGTGCCAGCAGCTTAGGGAGTGCACCCCTCCACTTT
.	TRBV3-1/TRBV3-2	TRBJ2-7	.	CASSQVLWGRGFTYEQYF	TGTGCCAGCAGCCAAGTTCTTTGGGGCAGGGGTTTTACCTACGAGCAGTACTTC
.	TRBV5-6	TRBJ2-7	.	CASSLYHEQYF	TGTGCCAGCAGCTTGTATCACGAGCAGTACTTC
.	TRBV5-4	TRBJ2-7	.	CASSEGQGVSSYEQYF	TGTGCCAGCAGCGAAGGACAAGGGGTTAGCTCCTACGAGCAGTACTTC
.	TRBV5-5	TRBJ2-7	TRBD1	CASSIDRVSYEQYF	TGTGCCAGCAGCATCGACAGGGTTTCCTACGAGCAGTACTTC
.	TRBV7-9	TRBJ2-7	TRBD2	CASSSTSGRTYEQYF	TGTGCCAGCAGCTCAACTAGCGGGAGGACCTACGAGCAGTACTTC
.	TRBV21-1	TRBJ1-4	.	CASSFPRAFEKLFF	TGTGCCAGCAGCTTCCCCAGGGCATTTGAAAAACTGTTTTTT
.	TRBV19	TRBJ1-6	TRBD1	CASTPLDRGNSPLHF	TGTGCCAGTACCCCCCTGGACAGGGGGAATTCACCCCTCCACTTT
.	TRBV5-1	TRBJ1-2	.	CASSPSANYGYTF	TGCGCCAGCAGCCCCTCAGCTAACTATGGCTACACCTTC
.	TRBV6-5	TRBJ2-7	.	CASREGGAYEQYF	TGTGCCAGCAGAGAGGGAGGCGCCTACGAGCAGTACTTC
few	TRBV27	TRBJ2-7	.	CASSPLDNPPNYEQYF	TGTGCCAGCAGCCCCTTGGACAACCCGCCCAACTACGAGCAGTACTTC
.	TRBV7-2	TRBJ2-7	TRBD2	CASSTRTSGGYEQYF	TGTGCCAGCAGCACGAGGACTAGCGGGGGCTACGAGCAGTACTTC
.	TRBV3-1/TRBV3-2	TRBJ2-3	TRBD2	CASSQDPSGGHTDTQYF	TGTGCCAGCAGCCAAGATCCAAGCGGGGGGCACACAGATACGCAGTATTTT
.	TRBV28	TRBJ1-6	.	CASLTANNSPLHF	TGTGCCAGCCTGACAGCAAATAATTCACCCCTCCACTTT
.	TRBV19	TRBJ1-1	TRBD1	CASSLQTGVTEAFF	TGTGCCAGTAGTCTACAGACAGGGGTGACTGAAGCTTTCTTT
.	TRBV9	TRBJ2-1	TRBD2	CASSFRTSGGTEGNEQFF	TGTGCCAGCAGCTTTAGGACTAGCGGGGGAACAGAGGGCAATGAGCAGTTCTTC
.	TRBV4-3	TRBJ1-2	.	CASSQDQGRSYGYTF	TGCGCCAGCAGCCAAGATCAGGGAAGGAGCTATGGCTACACCTTC
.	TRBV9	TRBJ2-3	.	CASSKGGLDVDTQYF	TGTGCCAGCAGCAAGGGGGGGCTAGACGTGGATACGCAGTATTTT
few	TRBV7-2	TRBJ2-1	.	CASSSSGWSSYNEQFF	TGTGCCAGCAGCTCCTCCGGCTGGAGCTCCTACAATGAGCAGTTCTTC
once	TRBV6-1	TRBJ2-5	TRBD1	CASSAQTGGGGETQYF	TGTGCCAGCAGTGCACAGACAGGGGGCGGCGGAGAGACCCAGTACTTC
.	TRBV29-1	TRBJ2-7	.	CSVETPGVNEQYF	TGCAGCGTTGAGACTCCGGGAGTTAACGAGCAGTACTTC
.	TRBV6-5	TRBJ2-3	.	CASKAGGTDTQYF	TGTGCCAGCAAGGCAGGGGGGACAGATACGCAGTATTTT
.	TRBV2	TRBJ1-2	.	CASGEYGYTF	TGTGCCAGCGGGGAGTATGGCTACACCTTC
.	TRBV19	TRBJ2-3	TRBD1	CASTMDRVGPGTDTQYF	TGTGCCAGTACCATGGACAGGGTGGGTCCCGGAACAGATACGCAGTATTTT
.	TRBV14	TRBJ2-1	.	CASSQEVQNSYNEQFF	TGTGCCAGCAGCCAAGAAGTTCAGAATTCCTACAATGAGCAGTTCTTC
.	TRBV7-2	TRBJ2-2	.	CASSLARGTGELFF	TGTGCCAGCAGCTTAGCCAGGGGCACCGGGGAGCTGTTTTTT
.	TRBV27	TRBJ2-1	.	CASSLDVGGLNEQFF	TGTGCCAGCAGCCTTGATGTAGGGGGTTTGAATGAGCAGTTCTTC
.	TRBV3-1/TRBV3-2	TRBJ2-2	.	CASRRAGELFF	TGTGCCAGCAGACGGGCCGGGGAGCTGTTTTTT
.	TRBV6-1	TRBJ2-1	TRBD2	CASSELAGAQSEQFF	TGTGCCAGCAGTGAACTAGCGGGGGCACAGAGTGAGCAGTTCTTC
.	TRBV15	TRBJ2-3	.	CATSRDFGGVSTDTQYF	TGTGCCACCAGCAGAGATTTTGGCGGGGTTAGCACAGATACGCAGTATTTT
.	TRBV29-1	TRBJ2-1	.	CSVEGIAGEQFF	TGCAGCGTTGAAGGGATAGCCGGTGAGCAGTTCTTC
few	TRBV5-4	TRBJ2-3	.	CASSSGGRTDTQYF	TGTGCCAGCAGCTCGGGGGGCCGCACAGATACGCAGTATTTT
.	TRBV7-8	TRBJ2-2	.	CASSLSAGWVVGELFF	TGTGCCAGCAGCTTATCCGCGGGGTGGGTGGTCGGGGAGCTGTTTTTT
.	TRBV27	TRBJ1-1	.	CASMEFMNTEAFF	TGTGCCAGCATGGAGTTTATGAACACTGAAGCTTTCTTT
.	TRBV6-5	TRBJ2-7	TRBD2	CASSPIAGVPYEQYF	TGTGCCAGCAGTCCGATAGCGGGAGTCCCCTACGAGCAGTACTTC